This TCR beta chain was observed in a study of T cell clusters in autoimmune cytopenias. Regarding the study as a whole: Exclusive TRB clusters were 2.5 to 3-fold more numerous in healthy donors than in active autoimmune hepatitis. Comparing secondary cytopenia with chronic lymphocytic leukemia showed no cluster-lack signature, apparently masked by lymphoma repertoire. Primary autoimmune cytopenia patients appeared to lack physiological T cell clusters present in healthy donors. TRB repertoire shifts in secondary cytopenia and chronic lymphocytic leukemia mostly reflected lymphoma, not autoimmunity.

This clonotype registers medium-sized by frequency. The target antigen is unknown. One tube held mixed TRB-A and TRB-B primer pools for touch-down PCR. TCRdb reprocessed the multiplex PCR reads, keeping one entry per CDR3 protein, no DNA. The data include about 8,400 distinct CDR3 sequences; the top ten clones carry 20% to 25%. The CDR3 runs 13 residues. Germline CDR1 is DFQATT and CDR2 is SNEGSKA (reference sequence). TRB was amplified from about 260 ng of peripheral blood genomic DNA per sample. Sequenced material: peripheral blood. The J gene is TRBJ2-7, the V gene TRBV20-1; without DNA, the TCRdb call of TRBD1 cannot be checked. The receptor's source is a human donor with an autoimmune cytopenia or autoimmune hepatitis (not recorded which). The CDR3 loop is CSALPGQGIEQYF.